The rows below give T cell receptor beta chains drawn from one sample of a study of blood T cell repertoires in COVID-19. Method: immunoSEQ multiplex PCR; TCRdb's copy keeps in-frame clones and lacks some. Seen here are nearly 350,000 clones, 65% to 85% observed once, and the top ten hold approximately 3.1%. Sequencing was done on a sample of peripheral blood. The source is a man aged 25-40 years with active or convalescent COVID-19. CDR3s include the opening cysteine and the closing phenylalanine or tryptophan. The order of the fields is J gene, V gene, clone size, D gene, CDR3 DNA, CDR3 protein. The D gene is left open where the match is weak. Expanded clones get a size class; other rows say once, few or many, or leave the size out.

J: TRBJ2-1
V: TRBV12-3/TRBV12-4
size: once
D: -
DNA: TGTGCCAGCAGTTGGCCGTACAATGAGCAGTTCTTC
CDR3: CASSWPYNEQFF

J: TRBJ2-5
V: TRBV19
size: -
D: TRBD2
DNA: TGTGCCAGTAGTCTAGGGACTAGCGGGAGGGCAGAGACCCAGTACTTC
CDR3: CASSLGTSGRAETQYF

J: TRBJ1-5
V: TRBV15
size: few
D: -
DNA: TGTGCCACCAGCAGGAACAGAAATCAGCCCCAGCATTTT
CDR3: CATSRNRNQPQHF

J: TRBJ2-3
V: TRBV9
size: -
D: -
DNA: TGTGCCAGCAGCGTGGGAGGGGGAGAATTCACAGATACGCAGTATTTT
CDR3: CASSVGGGEFTDTQYF

J: TRBJ2-3
V: TRBV28
size: -
D: TRBD1
DNA: TGTGCCAGCAGTCCCCCAGGGACAGTCACAGATACGCAGTATTTT
CDR3: CASSPPGTVTDTQYF

J: TRBJ2-1
V: TRBV15
size: -
D: TRBD1
DNA: TGTGCCACCAGCAGAGATCATGGGACAGTTATAAAGGGTGAGCAGTTCTTC
CDR3: CATSRDHGTVIKGEQFF

J: TRBJ1-4
V: TRBV13
size: once
D: -
DNA: TGTGCCAGCAGCCCAAGCGGCGAAAAACTGTTTTTT
CDR3: CASSPSGEKLFF

J: TRBJ2-7
V: TRBV12-5
size: -
D: TRBD1
DNA: TGTGCTAGTGGTTTGGATGCCGGGACAGGGCTTTACGAGCAGTACTTC
CDR3: CASGLDAGTGLYEQYF

J: TRBJ1-3
V: TRBV19
size: -
D: TRBD1
DNA: TGTGCCAGTAGTTGGGACAGCTTCCCGAGCTCTGGAAACACCATATATTTT
CDR3: CASSWDSFPSSGNTIYF

J: TRBJ1-1
V: TRBV19
size: few
D: -
DNA: TGTGCCAGTAGTATATCAGAGAACACTGAAGCTTTCTTT
CDR3: CASSISENTEAFF

J: TRBJ2-1
V: TRBV19
size: -
D: TRBD1
DNA: TGTGCCAGTAGCGACAGGGCAACCTACAATGAGCAGTTCTTC
CDR3: CASSDRATYNEQFF

J: TRBJ2-3
V: TRBV29-1
size: -
D: TRBD1
DNA: TGCAGCGTGCCCGGACAGGGAGTAAATACGCAGTATTTT
CDR3: CSVPGQGVNTQYF

J: TRBJ1-4
V: TRBV19
size: -
D: -
DNA: TGTGCCAGTAGTCAACCAAAGCGAGCTGAAAAACTGTTTTTT
CDR3: CASSQPKRAEKLFF

J: TRBJ1-5
V: TRBV19
size: -
D: TRBD1
DNA: TGTGCCAGTTCCAGGGGGCGGCTTCAGCCCCAGCATTTT
CDR3: CASSRGRLQPQHF

J: TRBJ2-1
V: TRBV29-1
size: -
D: TRBD2
DNA: TGCAGCGGACGGACTAGCGGGGGTATACACAATGAGCAGTTCTTC
CDR3: CSGRTSGGIHNEQFF

J: TRBJ2-5
V: TRBV7-9
size: -
D: TRBD1
DNA: TGTGCCAGCAGACCCAAGGGACAGGGGAGAGAGACCCAGTACTTC
CDR3: CASRPKGQGRETQYF

J: TRBJ2-3
V: TRBV6-6
size: -
D: -
DNA: TGTGCCAGCAGTGCTGGTGCTCGGACAGATACGCAGTATTTT
CDR3: CASSAGARTDTQYF

J: TRBJ2-5
V: TRBV6-5
size: -
D: -
DNA: TGTGCCAGCAGTCCCGGACAGCATGGGGGAGAGACCCAGTACTTC
CDR3: CASSPGQHGGETQYF

J: TRBJ1-1
V: TRBV11-3
size: -
D: -
DNA: TGTGCCAGCAGCCTCTCAGGGGAGAGGGGTGAAGCTTTCTTT
CDR3: CASSLSGERGEAFF

J: TRBJ2-2
V: TRBV7-2
size: -
D: -
DNA: TGTGCCAGCAGCCCAGGACTTGCGAACACCGGGGAGCTGTTTTTT
CDR3: CASSPGLANTGELFF

J: TRBJ2-1
V: TRBV4-1
size: -
D: -
DNA: TGCGCCAGCAGCCAAGATGAGGTGAGGGGGGGGAATGAGCAGTTCTTC
CDR3: CASSQDEVRGGNEQFF

J: TRBJ2-3
V: TRBV7-2
size: -
D: -
DNA: TGTGCCAGCAGCCAAGCAGGGGCCCCCACAGATACGCAGTATTTT
CDR3: CASSQAGAPTDTQYF

J: TRBJ1-2
V: TRBV7-8
size: -
D: TRBD1
DNA: TGTGCCAGCAGCCCAAGGACAGGGGGCTATGGCTACACCTTC
CDR3: CASSPRTGGYGYTF

J: TRBJ2-7
V: TRBV27
size: -
D: -
DNA: TGTGCCAGCAGTTGGAGCAGGGGAAATTCCTACGAGCAGTACTTC
CDR3: CASSWSRGNSYEQYF

J: TRBJ2-1
V: TRBV7-6
size: once
D: -
DNA: TGTGCCAGCAGCTTAGATCGCAACAATGATGAGCAGTTCTTC
CDR3: CASSLDRNNDEQFF

J: TRBJ1-2
V: TRBV6-5
size: -
D: -
DNA: TGTGCCACTCATTCTGGACTCCTTGGCTACACCTTC
CDR3: CATHSGLLGYTF

J: TRBJ2-3
V: TRBV24-1
size: -
D: -
DNA: TGTGCCACCAGTGAGGGGCGCACAGATACGCAGTATTTT
CDR3: CATSEGRTDTQYF

J: TRBJ2-6
V: TRBV6-1
size: -
D: -
DNA: TGTGCCAGCAGTGACCAATCCCAGGGTGACGTCCTGACTTTC
CDR3: CASSDQSQGDVLTF

J: TRBJ1-3
V: TRBV4-1
size: -
D: -
DNA: TGCGCCAGCAGCCAAGCTCCCCAAGGGGCCTCTGGAAACACCATATATTTT
CDR3: CASSQAPQGASGNTIYF

J: TRBJ1-2
V: TRBV6-2/TRBV6-3
size: -
D: -
DNA: TGTGCCAGCAGTAGGGGAGGGCCGCATTCCGCTTACTATGGCTACACCTTC
CDR3: CASSRGGPHSAYYGYTF

J: TRBJ1-3
V: TRBV4-2
size: -
D: -
DNA: TGTGCCAGCAGCCAGGCAGGGTTTAAAGGGTACTCTGGAAACACCATATATTTT
CDR3: CASSQAGFKGYSGNTIYF

J: TRBJ2-3
V: TRBV11-3
size: -
D: -
DNA: TGTGCCAGCAGCTTAGTGGGACTCCGCACAGATACGCAGTATTTT
CDR3: CASSLVGLRTDTQYF

J: TRBJ2-1
V: TRBV19
size: -
D: TRBD2
DNA: TGTGCCAGTAGTAGGCGGGAGGCCTACAATGAGCAGTTCTTC
CDR3: CASSRREAYNEQFF